This TCR beta chain was profiled in a study of post-analysis software for immune sequencing data. Study-level information: Disease courses included relapsing-remitting, secondary progressive and progressive-relapsing multiple sclerosis. Study outcomes and limitations: Significantly decreased normalized Chao1 diversity was recorded for multiple sclerosis patients relative to controls. With TRBV5-6, TRBV5-1 and TRBV20-1 included, roughly five TRBV segments were more frequent in patients than in controls.

Between the trimmed V and J ends, which lost 0 bases and 8 bases, there was a span of 11 bases. Germline CDR1 is SQVTM and CDR2 is ANQGSEA. The CDR3 covers 13 residues. Sequencing libraries made from TCR beta cDNA carried unique molecular identifiers. Each CDR3 protein gets one entry after TCRdb re-called the PCR reads with MiXCR. Of approximately 460,000 distinct CDR3 sequences in the sample, approximately 46% were seen once. This clonotype has only a few counts. As yet, its antigen is unknown. V is TRBV29-1 and J is TRBJ2-1; D unclear. This sequence was found in a girl aged 5 to 17 with multiple sclerosis. Source material: blood. This chain's CDR3 is CSVEDQRAHEQFF. The CDR3 region has the DNA TGCAGCGTTGAAGATCAACGAGCGCATGAGCAGTTCTTC.